This TCR beta chain was sequenced in a study of cytomegalovirus exposure and HLA in healthy donors. Study findings and constraints: Researchers reportedly found TCR beta sequences accurately predicted most subjects' HLA-A and HLA-B alleles.

PCR involved 60 Vbeta and 13 Jbeta primers. Sequencing was performed with immunoSEQ multiplex PCR; in TCRdb, only in-frame clones are kept and a portion is missing. The sample shows roughly 170,000 clones, approximately 88% of them seen only once. As regards this clone: Its antigen is not known.

The CDR3 totals 16 residues. V gave up 3 bases and J gave up 5 bases, with 20 bases separating them. Germline loops: CDR1 MNHEY, CDR2 SVGAGI. Sequenced input: PBMCs. The V and J genes are TRBV6-5 and TRBJ2-7, with D possibly matching TRBD2 (6 bases). The source is a young man in good health and CMV-seronegative. This chain's CDR3 is CASSYSRGSTTNEQYF. CDR3 bases: TGTGCCAGCAGTTATTCTCGGGGGAGTACTACGAACGAGCAGTACTTC.